This T cell receptor (beta chain) was found in a study of T cell repertoires and HLA-DP antigens. Whole-study results and caveats: Total CD4+ responders were stimulated by HeLa antigen-presenting cells. Against one allele, clones undetected before culture averaged about 34%; against the other, 50.6%.

Primers targeted 54 TRBV and 13 TRBJ segments. TCRdb's table, derived via immunoSEQ multiplex PCR, lists solely in-frame clones and lacks some. Counted here are some 110,000 clones, 80% to 95% occurring once; the ten biggest clones make up 0.27%. With regard to this clone: Its antigen is not identified.

Germline V lookup: CDR1 SGHDT, CDR2 YYEEEE. The CDR3 is made up of 15 amino acids. V lost 4 bases and J lost 7, with 19 bases in between. J is TRBJ2-3 and V is TRBV5-6, with D unresolved. The sequencing input was CD4+ T cells from PBMCs. The receptor's source is a young woman in good health and CMV-seronegative. This CDR3 is CASSALWTGTNTQYF. For the CDR3, the DNA is TGTGCCAGCAGCGCCCTCTGGACGGGTACAAATACGCAGTATTTT.